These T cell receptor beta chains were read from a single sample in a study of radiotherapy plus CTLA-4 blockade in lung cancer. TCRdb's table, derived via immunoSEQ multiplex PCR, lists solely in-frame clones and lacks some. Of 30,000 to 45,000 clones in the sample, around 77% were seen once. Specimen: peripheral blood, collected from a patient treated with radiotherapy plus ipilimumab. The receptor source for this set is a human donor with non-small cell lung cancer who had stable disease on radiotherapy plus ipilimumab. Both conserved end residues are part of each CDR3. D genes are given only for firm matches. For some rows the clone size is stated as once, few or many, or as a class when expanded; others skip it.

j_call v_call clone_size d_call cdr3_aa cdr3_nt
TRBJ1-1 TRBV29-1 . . CSVARGTEAFF TGCAGCGTTGCCAGGGGCACTGAAGCTTTCTTT
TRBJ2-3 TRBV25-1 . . CASRVRTTDTQYF TGTGCCAGCAGAGTACGGACAACAGATACGCAGTATTTT
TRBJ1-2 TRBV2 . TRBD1 CAISEGQDGYTF TGTGCCATCAGTGAAGGACAGGATGGCTACACCTTC
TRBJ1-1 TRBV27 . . CASSLGGNTEAFF TGTGCCAGCAGTTTGGGGGGGAACACTGAAGCTTTCTTT
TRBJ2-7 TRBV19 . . CASSILEGAGEQYF TGTGCCAGTAGTATATTGGAGGGGGCGGGCGAGCAGTACTTC
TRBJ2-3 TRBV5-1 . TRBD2 CASSLIPSGGGNTQYF TGCGCCAGCAGCTTGATCCCTAGCGGGGGAGGTAATACGCAGTATTTT
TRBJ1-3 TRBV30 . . CAWDQGSGNTIYF TGTGCCTGGGATCAGGGGTCTGGAAACACCATATATTTT
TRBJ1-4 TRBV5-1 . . CASSLVASTNEKLFF TGCGCCAGCAGCTTGGTAGCTTCAACTAATGAAAAACTGTTTTTT
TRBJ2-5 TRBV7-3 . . CASSLGARETQYF TGTGCCAGCAGCTTAGGGGCCCGGGAGACCCAGTACTTC
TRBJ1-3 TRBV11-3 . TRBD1 CASSLVSPQGRNTIYF TGTGCCAGCAGCTTAGTATCGCCACAGGGGAGAAACACCATATATTTT
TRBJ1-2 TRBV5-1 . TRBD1 CASSLADRGVGYGYTF TGCGCCAGCAGCTTGGCTGACAGGGGAGTTGGCTATGGCTACACCTTC
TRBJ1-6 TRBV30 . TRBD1 CAWSGGQGGSPLHF TGTGCCTGGAGTGGGGGACAGGGTGGTTCACCCCTCCACTTT
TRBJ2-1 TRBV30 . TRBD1 CAWKGGLSGTGGYNEQFF TGTGCCTGGAAGGGGGGCCTTTCCGGGACAGGGGGGTACAATGAGCAGTTCTTC
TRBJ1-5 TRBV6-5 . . CASSYSRVQPQHF TGTGCCAGCAGTTACTCGAGAGTTCAGCCCCAGCATTTT
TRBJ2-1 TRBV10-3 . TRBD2 CATLGSGGAGLTGNEQFF TGTGCCACCCTTGGTAGCGGGGGGGCTGGTCTTACGGGGAATGAGCAGTTCTTC
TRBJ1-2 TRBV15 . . CATRGATTNYGYTF TGTGCCACCAGGGGGGCGACAACTAACTATGGCTACACCTTC
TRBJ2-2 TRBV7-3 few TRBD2 CASSLRRGRNTGELFF TGTGCCAGCAGCTTACGGCGGGGGAGGAACACCGGGGAGCTGTTTTTT
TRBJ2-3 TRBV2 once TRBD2 CAGSLAGSDTQYF TGTGCCGGTAGCCTAGCGGGATCAGATACGCAGTATTTT
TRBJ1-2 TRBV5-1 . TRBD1 CASGQGGNGYTF TGCGCCAGCGGACAGGGGGGTAATGGCTACACCTTC
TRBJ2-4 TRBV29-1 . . CSVEEARALAKNIQYF TGCAGCGTTGAAGAAGCCAGGGCACTAGCCAAAAACATTCAGTACTTC
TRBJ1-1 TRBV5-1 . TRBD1 CASSAGTGGRGNTEAFF TGCGCCAGCAGCGCAGGGACAGGCGGGCGGGGTAACACTGAAGCTTTCTTT
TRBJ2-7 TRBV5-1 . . CASSFRGNRYEQYF TGCGCCAGCAGCTTCCGAGGGAATCGGTACGAGCAGTACTTC
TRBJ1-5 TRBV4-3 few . CASSQQGYQPQHF TGCGCCAGCAGCCAACAGGGTTATCAGCCCCAGCATTTT
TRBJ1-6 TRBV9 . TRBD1 CASSAGTAHNSPLHF TGTGCCAGCAGCGCAGGGACAGCCCATAATTCACCCCTCCACTTT
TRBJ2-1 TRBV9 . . CASSVGGQQPNEQFF TGTGCCAGCAGCGTAGGTGGACAGCAACCCAATGAGCAGTTCTTC
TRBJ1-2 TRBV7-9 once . CASSSDPDISYGYTF TGTGCCAGCAGCTCGGATCCTGACATCAGCTATGGCTACACCTTC
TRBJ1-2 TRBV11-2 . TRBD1 CASSKDRAGVYGYTF TGTGCCAGCAGCAAAGACAGGGCTGGGGTTTATGGCTACACCTTC
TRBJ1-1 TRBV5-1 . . CASSLGGQNTEAFF TGCGCCAGCAGCTTGGGAGGCCAGAACACTGAAGCTTTCTTT
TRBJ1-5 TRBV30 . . CACDSLGQPQHF TGTGCCTGTGACAGTTTAGGTCAGCCCCAGCATTTT
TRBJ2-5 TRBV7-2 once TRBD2 CASSSRAGAGETQYF TGTGCCAGCAGCTCACGGGCGGGAGCTGGGGAGACCCAGTACTTC
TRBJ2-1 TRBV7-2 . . CASSKDSYNEQFF TGTGCCAGCAGCAAAGACAGCTACAATGAGCAGTTCTTC
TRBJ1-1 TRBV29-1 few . CSVEYSTEAFF TGCAGCGTTGAATACAGCACTGAAGCTTTCTTT
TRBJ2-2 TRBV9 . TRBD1 CASSVVGTGGGTGELFF TGTGCCAGCAGCGTAGTGGGGACAGGGGGGGGCACCGGGGAGCTGTTTTTT
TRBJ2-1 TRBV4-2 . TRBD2 CASSQDYSGGASWGNEQFF TGTGCCAGCAGCCAAGACTACAGCGGGGGAGCTTCGTGGGGGAATGAGCAGTTCTTC
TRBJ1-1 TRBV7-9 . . CASSLGRGLNTEAFF TGTGCCAGCAGCTTAGGGCGGGGACTGAACACTGAAGCTTTCTTT
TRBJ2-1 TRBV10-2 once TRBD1 CASSRTGGTNEQFF TGCGCCAGTTCGAGGACAGGGGGAACGAATGAGCAGTTCTTC
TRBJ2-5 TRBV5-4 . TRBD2 CASSLGGTSETQYF TGTGCCAGCAGCTTGGGGGGGACTAGTGAGACCCAGTACTTC
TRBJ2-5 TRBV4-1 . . CASSQASGGPQETQYF TGCGCCAGCAGCCAAGCCTCTGGGGGCCCCCAAGAGACCCAGTACTTC
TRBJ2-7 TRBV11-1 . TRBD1 CASSQQTGGSYEQYF TGTGCCAGCAGCCAACAGACAGGGGGCTCTTACGAGCAGTACTTC
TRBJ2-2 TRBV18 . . CASSRKGDTGELFF TGTGCCAGCTCTCGCAAGGGGGACACCGGGGAGCTGTTTTTT
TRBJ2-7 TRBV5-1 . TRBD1 CASSPSGQGVEQYF TGCGCCAGCAGCCCTTCTGGACAGGGGGTCGAGCAGTACTTC
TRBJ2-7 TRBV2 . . CASSVSSYEQYF TGTGCCAGCAGTGTGAGCTCCTACGAGCAGTACTTC
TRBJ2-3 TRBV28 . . CASSLLAVTPADTQYF TGTGCCAGCAGTTTACTGGCGGTGACCCCCGCAGATACGCAGTATTTT
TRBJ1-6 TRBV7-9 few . CASSFESGASPLHF TGTGCCAGCAGCTTCGAGTCGGGAGCATCACCCCTCCACTTT
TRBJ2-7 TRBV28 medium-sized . CASSFTGREQYF TGTGCCAGCAGTTTTACAGGGCGCGAGCAGTACTTC
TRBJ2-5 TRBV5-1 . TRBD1 CASSLGRGNEETQYF TGCGCCAGCAGCTTGGGCAGGGGGAACGAAGAGACCCAGTACTTC
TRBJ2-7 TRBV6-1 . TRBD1 CASRHRGTYEQYF TGTGCCAGCAGACACAGGGGAACCTACGAGCAGTACTTC
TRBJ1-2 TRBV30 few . CAWDQGNYGYTF TGTGCCTGGGATCAGGGTAACTATGGCTACACCTTC
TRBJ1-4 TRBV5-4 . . CASSPEQGYNEKLFF TGTGCCAGCAGCCCGGAACAGGGATATAATGAAAAACTGTTTTTT
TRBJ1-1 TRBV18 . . CASSPRGRPGGNTEAFF TGTGCCAGCTCCCCCCGGGGACGCCCGGGAGGGAACACTGAAGCTTTCTTT
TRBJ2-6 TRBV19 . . CASSMGNPGANVLTF TGTGCCAGTAGTATGGGCAACCCTGGGGCCAACGTCCTGACTTTC
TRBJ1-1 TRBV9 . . CASSVATGGNTEAFF TGTGCCAGCAGCGTAGCTACGGGGGGAAACACTGAAGCTTTCTTT
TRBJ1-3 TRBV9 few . CASSVGGRLNTIYF TGTGCCAGCAGCGTAGGAGGCAGACTAAACACCATATATTTT
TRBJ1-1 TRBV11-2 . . CASSRQRDNMNTEAFF TGTGCCAGCAGCCGACAGCGTGATAACATGAACACTGAAGCTTTCTTT